This is a list of T cell receptor beta chains from one sample in a study of blood T cell repertoires in COVID-19. Libraries were prepared by immunoSEQ multiplex PCR; TCRdb keeps only in-frame clonotypes and omits some of them. Of roughly 340,000 clones listed, 85% to 90% are singletons. The specimen sequenced was peripheral blood. These receptors were taken from a woman between 45 and 60 years old with COVID-19, enrolled during active disease. The CDR3 runs from the conserved cysteine through the conserved F or W. The D gene is left open where the match is weak. The listing skips clone size in some rows; elsewhere it reads once, few, many or a size class.

CASSSLAGGESYEQYF	TGTGCCAGTAGTTCCTTAGCGGGAGGGGAAAGCTACGAGCAGTACTTC	.	TRBD2	TRBJ2-7	TRBV19
CASSIGLQGRDNTEAFF	TGTGCCAGCAGCATAGGCCTCCAGGGCCGAGATAACACTGAAGCTTTCTTT	.	.	TRBJ1-1	TRBV13
CASSLARGGTEAFF	TGTGCCAGCAGTTTAGCTAGGGGGGGCACTGAAGCTTTCTTT	.	.	TRBJ1-1	TRBV28
CASSFAGQGTDTQYF	TGCGCCAGCAGCTTCGCCGGACAGGGCACAGATACGCAGTATTTT	.	TRBD1	TRBJ2-3	TRBV5-1
CASSLRQTNTEAFF	TGTGCCAGCAGCTTGAGACAGACGAACACTGAAGCTTTCTTT	once	.	TRBJ1-1	TRBV11-2
CASSRTTGSGNSPLHF	TGCGCCAGCAGCCGGACGACAGGGTCCGGTAATTCACCCCTCCACTTT	.	TRBD1	TRBJ1-6	TRBV4-1
CASSLELESSPLHF	TGTGCCAGCAGCCTGGAGTTGGAGAGCTCACCCCTCCACTTT	.	.	TRBJ1-6	TRBV9
CASSPVSSNQPQHF	TGTGCCAGCAGCCCCGTTAGTAGCAATCAGCCCCAGCATTTT	.	.	TRBJ1-5	TRBV6-2/TRBV6-3
CASSLTENTEAFF	TGTGCCAGCAGTCTTACAGAGAACACTGAAGCTTTCTTT	.	.	TRBJ1-1	TRBV28
CASRAEILSGELFF	TGTGCCAGCCGAGCCGAGATCTTGAGCGGGGAGCTGTTTTTT	.	.	TRBJ2-2	TRBV6-5
CASSRNRETEAFF	TGTGCCAGCTCACGCAACAGGGAGACTGAAGCTTTCTTT	.	.	TRBJ1-1	TRBV18
CASSYSATSGRYEQFF	TGTGCCAGCAGTTACTCGGCGACTAGCGGGAGGTATGAGCAGTTCTTC	.	TRBD2	TRBJ2-1	TRBV6-2/TRBV6-3
CAISDSGRTGFNQPQHF	TGTGCCATCAGTGATTCCGGGAGGACAGGGTTCAATCAGCCCCAGCATTTT	.	TRBD1	TRBJ1-5	TRBV10-3
CASSMAGTNTEAFF	TGTGCCAGTAGTATGGCGGGAACTAACACTGAAGCTTTCTTT	.	.	TRBJ1-1	TRBV19
CASSQGAHATDTQYF	TGCGCCAGCAGCCAAGGGGCCCATGCCACAGATACGCAGTATTTT	.	.	TRBJ2-3	TRBV4-1
CASSGLAATDTQYF	TGTGCCAGCAGCGGACTAGCGGCCACAGATACGCAGTATTTT	.	TRBD2	TRBJ2-3	TRBV2
CASSIVLSSGMNEQFF	TGTGCCAGTAGTATAGTCCTGTCTAGCGGGATGAATGAGCAGTTCTTC	.	TRBD2	TRBJ2-1	TRBV19
CASSLWGGRVYEQYF	TGTGCCAGCAGCTTATGGGGCGGGAGGGTCTACGAGCAGTACTTC	.	TRBD2	TRBJ2-7	TRBV11-3
CAISQGGETQYF	TGTGCCATCAGCCAGGGAGGAGAGACCCAGTACTTC	.	.	TRBJ2-5	TRBV10-3
CASSSPDGQGWDTEAFF	TGTGCCAGCAGCTCCCCAGACGGACAGGGGTGGGACACTGAAGCTTTCTTT	.	TRBD1	TRBJ1-1	TRBV7-9
CASSEHTYSNQPQHF	TGTGCCAGCAGTGAACATACCTATAGCAATCAGCCCCAGCATTTT	once	.	TRBJ1-5	TRBV6-1
CASSVGTTMNTEAFF	TGTGCCAGCAGCGTAGGAACCACTATGAACACTGAAGCTTTCTTT	.	.	TRBJ1-1	TRBV9
CASSSISGSAYEQYF	TGCGCCAGCAGCTCGATTAGCGGGAGCGCCTACGAGCAGTACTTC	.	TRBD2	TRBJ2-7	TRBV5-1
CASSVTVNTEAFF	TGTGCCAGCAGCGTGACAGTGAACACTGAAGCTTTCTTT	.	.	TRBJ1-1	TRBV9
CASSWTEGSSYGYTF	TGTGCCAGCAGCTGGACAGAAGGTTCTAGCTATGGCTACACCTTC	once	.	TRBJ1-2	TRBV7-3
CASTVGGADHNEQFF	TGTGCCAGCACCGTAGGGGGGGCGGATCACAATGAGCAGTTCTTC	.	.	TRBJ2-1	TRBV28
CASSLRRGATNEKLFF	TGTGCCAGTAGTCTACGTAGGGGCGCAACTAATGAAAAACTGTTTTTT	.	.	TRBJ1-4	TRBV19
CSASGTSGYRSYNEQFF	TGCAGCGCCTCCGGGACTAGCGGGTACCGCTCCTACAATGAGCAGTTCTTC	.	TRBD2	TRBJ2-1	TRBV29-1
CASSHSRGTGGLGTQYF	TGTGCCAGCAGCCACAGCCGCGGGACAGGGGGCTTAGGGACCCAGTACTTC	.	TRBD1	TRBJ2-5	TRBV3-1/TRBV3-2
CASSVTSSYNSPLHF	TGTGCCAGCAGCGTTACGAGCTCCTATAATTCACCCCTCCACTTT	.	.	TRBJ1-6	TRBV9
CASRNVGQGTMNTEAFF	TGTGCCAGTAGGAACGTGGGACAGGGGACTATGAACACTGAAGCTTTCTTT	few	TRBD1	TRBJ1-1	TRBV19
CASSLKLAGDFLNTGELFF	TGTGCCAGTAGTTTAAAACTAGCGGGAGACTTTTTGAACACCGGGGAGCTGTTTTTT	.	TRBD2	TRBJ2-2	TRBV19
CASSPGGSYTQPQHF	TGTGCCAGCAGTCCAGGGGGCTCATACACTCAGCCCCAGCATTTT	.	TRBD1	TRBJ1-5	TRBV7-2
CASSPTTGPNEKLFF	TGTGCCAGCAGCCCTACGACAGGGCCCAATGAAAAACTGTTTTTT	.	TRBD1	TRBJ1-4	TRBV4-2
CASSISVNQPQHF	TGTGCCAGTAGTATATCAGTCAATCAGCCCCAGCATTTT	.	.	TRBJ1-5	TRBV19
CASSSRAGVLETQYF	TGCGCCAGCAGCTCCCGAGCGGGAGTATTGGAGACCCAGTACTTC	.	TRBD2	TRBJ2-5	TRBV5-1
CASSRLGDSLGSGANVLTF	TGCGCCAGCAGCCGGTTAGGGGACAGCCTCGGCTCTGGGGCCAACGTCCTGACTTTC	.	TRBD1	TRBJ2-6	TRBV5-1
CASTTGTSDEQFF	TGTGCCAGCACTACCGGGACTAGCGATGAGCAGTTCTTC	.	TRBD2	TRBJ2-1	TRBV18
CASSGLMNTEAFF	TGCGCCAGCTCAGGCCTCATGAACACTGAAGCTTTCTTT	once	.	TRBJ1-1	TRBV5-1
CASSKTGTGTTDTQYF	TGTGCCAGCAGTAAAACCGGGACAGGAACCACAGATACGCAGTATTTT	.	TRBD1	TRBJ2-3	TRBV25-1
CASGRGAGGYEQYF	TGTGCCAGCGGACGGGGGGCGGGGGGATACGAGCAGTACTTC	.	TRBD2	TRBJ2-7	TRBV6-5
CASNAGTLSYEQYF	TGTGCCAGCAACGCCGGGACACTCTCCTACGAGCAGTACTTC	.	.	TRBJ2-7	TRBV2
CASSFRTSGSVSEQYF	TGTGCCAGCAGCTTCCGGACTAGCGGGAGTGTTAGCGAGCAGTACTTC	.	TRBD2	TRBJ2-7	TRBV5-6
CASTDGGIGTEAFF	TGTGCCAGCACCGACGGGGGGATTGGCACTGAAGCTTTCTTT	.	.	TRBJ1-1	TRBV6-5
CASSSEGGAVETQYF	TGTGCCAGCAGCTCCGAGGGAGGGGCTGTAGAGACCCAGTACTTC	.	TRBD2	TRBJ2-5	TRBV7-2
CSVLRHSMSGANVLTF	TGCAGCGTTCTGCGCCATAGTATGTCTGGGGCCAACGTCCTGACTTTC	.	.	TRBJ2-6	TRBV29-1
CASSWTGNHQETQYF	TGTGCCAGCAGTTGGACAGGGAACCACCAAGAGACCCAGTACTTC	.	TRBD1	TRBJ2-5	TRBV2
CASSPTGIDNEQFF	TGTGCCAGCTCACCAACCGGGATCGACAATGAGCAGTTCTTC	.	.	TRBJ2-1	TRBV18
CASSVRIADTQYF	TGTGCCAGCAGCGTCAGGATCGCAGATACGCAGTATTTT	.	.	TRBJ2-3	TRBV11-1
CASSLAAGASNQPQHF	TGTGCCAGCAGCTTAGCTGCAGGGGCCAGCAATCAGCCCCAGCATTTT	.	.	TRBJ1-5	TRBV7-9
CASSSGTSLTYEQYF	TGCGCCAGCAGTTCCGGGACTAGCCTTACCTACGAGCAGTACTTC	.	TRBD2	TRBJ2-7	TRBV10-1
CATSRDRFGTLGSYDNSPLHF	TGTGCCACCAGCAGAGACAGGTTCGGAACTTTAGGGAGCTATGATAATTCACCCCTCCACTTT	.	.	TRBJ1-6	TRBV15
CASSIQAGASGNTIYF	TGTGCCAGTAGTATCCAAGCAGGGGCTTCTGGAAACACCATATATTTT	.	.	TRBJ1-3	TRBV19
CASSNRGPLNGYTF	TGTGCCAGTAGTAACAGGGGGCCTTTGAATGGCTACACCTTC	.	TRBD1	TRBJ1-2	TRBV19
CASRRQGARTEAFF	TGTGCCAGCCGGAGACAGGGGGCGCGTACTGAAGCTTTCTTT	.	TRBD1	TRBJ1-1	TRBV25-1
CASSFAGSDTQYF	TGTGCCAGCAGCTTCGCGGGATCCGATACGCAGTATTTT	many	.	TRBJ2-3	TRBV11-2
CASSIQGLNTEAFF	TGTGCCAGTAGTATTCAGGGCCTGAACACTGAAGCTTTCTTT	.	.	TRBJ1-1	TRBV19
CACTVRINVLTF	TGTGCCTGCACAGTTAGGATCAACGTCCTGACTTTC	.	.	TRBJ2-6	TRBV30
CASSRGQGLEQYF	TGTGCCAGCAGCCGCGGACAGGGGCTCGAGCAGTACTTC	.	TRBD1	TRBJ2-7	TRBV14